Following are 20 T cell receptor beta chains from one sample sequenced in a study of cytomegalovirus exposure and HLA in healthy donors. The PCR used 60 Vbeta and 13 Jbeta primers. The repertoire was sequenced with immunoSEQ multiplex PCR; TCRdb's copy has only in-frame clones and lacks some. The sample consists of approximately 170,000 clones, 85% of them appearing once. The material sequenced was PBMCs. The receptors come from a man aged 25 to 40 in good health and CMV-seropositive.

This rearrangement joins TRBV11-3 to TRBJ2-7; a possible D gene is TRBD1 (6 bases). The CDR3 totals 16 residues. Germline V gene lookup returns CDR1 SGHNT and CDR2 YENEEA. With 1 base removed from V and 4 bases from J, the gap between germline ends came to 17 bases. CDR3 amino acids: CASSLGGIWGRYEQYV. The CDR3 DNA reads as TGTGCCAGCAGCTTAGGGGGGATCTGGGGGCGATACGAGCAGTACGTC.

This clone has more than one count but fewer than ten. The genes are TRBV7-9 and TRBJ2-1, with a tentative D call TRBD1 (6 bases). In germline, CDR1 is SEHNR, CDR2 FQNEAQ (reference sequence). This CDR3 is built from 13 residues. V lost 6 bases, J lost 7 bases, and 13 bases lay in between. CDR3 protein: CASRYAGENEQFF. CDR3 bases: TGTGCCAGCAGATACGCAGGGGAGAATGAGCAGTTCTTC.

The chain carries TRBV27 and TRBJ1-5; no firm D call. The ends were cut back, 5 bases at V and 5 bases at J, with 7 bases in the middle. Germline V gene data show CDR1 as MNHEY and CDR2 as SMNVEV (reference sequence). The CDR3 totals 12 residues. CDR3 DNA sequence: TGTGCCAGCAGTCACCAGGATCAGCCCCAGCATTTT. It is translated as CASSHQDQPQHF.

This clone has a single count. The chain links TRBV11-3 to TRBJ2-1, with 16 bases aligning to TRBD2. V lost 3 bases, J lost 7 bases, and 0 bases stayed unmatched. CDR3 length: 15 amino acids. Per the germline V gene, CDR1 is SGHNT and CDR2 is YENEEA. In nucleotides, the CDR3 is TGTGCCAGCAGCTTGGGACTAGCGGGAGGGAATGAGCAGTTCTTC. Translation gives CASSLGLAGGNEQFF.

The CDR3 sequence is CASSADRGNTEAFF. The CDR3 coding sequence is TGTGCCAGCAGCGCCGACAGGGGGAACACTGAAGCTTTCTTT. The chain is built from TRBV9 and TRBJ1-1; 8 bases match TRBD1. CDR3 length equals 14 residues. With V trimmed by 3 bases and J by 1 base, 2 bases remained unmatched. Germline values: CDR1 SGDLS, CDR2 YYNGEE.

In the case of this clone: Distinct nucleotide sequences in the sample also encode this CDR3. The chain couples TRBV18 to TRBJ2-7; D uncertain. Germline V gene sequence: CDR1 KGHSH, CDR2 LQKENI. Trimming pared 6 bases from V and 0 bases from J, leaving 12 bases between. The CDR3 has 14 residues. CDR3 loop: CASSPGSSSYEQYF. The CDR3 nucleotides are TGTGCCAGCTCTCCAGGTTCTAGCTCCTACGAGCAGTACTTC.

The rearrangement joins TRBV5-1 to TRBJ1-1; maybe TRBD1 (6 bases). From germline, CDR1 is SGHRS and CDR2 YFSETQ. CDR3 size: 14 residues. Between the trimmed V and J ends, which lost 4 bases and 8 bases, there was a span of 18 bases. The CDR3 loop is CASSAGQRPLEAFF. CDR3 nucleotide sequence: TGCGCCAGCAGCGCCGGACAGCGGCCTTTAGAAGCTTTCTTT.

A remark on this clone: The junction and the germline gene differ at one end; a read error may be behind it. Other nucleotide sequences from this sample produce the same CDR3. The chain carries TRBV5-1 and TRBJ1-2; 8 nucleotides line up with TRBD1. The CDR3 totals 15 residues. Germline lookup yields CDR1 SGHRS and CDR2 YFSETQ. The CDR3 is CASSLAQRTGSGYTF. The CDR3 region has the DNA TGCGCCAGTAGCTTGGCCCAACGGACAGGGAGTGGCTACACCTTC.

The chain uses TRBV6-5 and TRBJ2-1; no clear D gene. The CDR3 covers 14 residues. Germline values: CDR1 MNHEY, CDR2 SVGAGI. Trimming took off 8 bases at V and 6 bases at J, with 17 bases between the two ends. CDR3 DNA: TGTGCCAGCGTTCGTAGCCTGAACTCCAATGAGCAGTTCTTC. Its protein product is CASVRSLNSNEQFF.

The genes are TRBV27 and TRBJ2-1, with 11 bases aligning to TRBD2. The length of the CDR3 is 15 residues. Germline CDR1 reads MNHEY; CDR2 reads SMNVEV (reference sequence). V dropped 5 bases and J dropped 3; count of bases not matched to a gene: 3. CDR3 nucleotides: TGTGCCAGCAGTAAGGGACTAGCGGTCTACAATGAGCAGTTCTTC. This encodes CASSKGLAVYNEQFF.

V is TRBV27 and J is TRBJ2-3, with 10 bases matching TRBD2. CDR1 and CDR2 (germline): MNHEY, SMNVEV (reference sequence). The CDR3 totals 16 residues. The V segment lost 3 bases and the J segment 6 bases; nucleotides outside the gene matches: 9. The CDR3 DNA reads TGTGCCAGCAGTTTGTCAGCGGGAGGGCCTTTGGATACGCAGTATTTT. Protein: CASSLSAGGPLDTQYF.

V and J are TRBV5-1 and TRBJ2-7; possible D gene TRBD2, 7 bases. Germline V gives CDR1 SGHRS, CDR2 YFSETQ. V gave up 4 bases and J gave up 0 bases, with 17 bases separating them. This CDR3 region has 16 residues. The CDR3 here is CASSREGGGYSYEQYF. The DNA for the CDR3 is TGCGCCAGCAGCCGCGAAGGGGGGGGCTACTCCTACGAGCAGTACTTC.

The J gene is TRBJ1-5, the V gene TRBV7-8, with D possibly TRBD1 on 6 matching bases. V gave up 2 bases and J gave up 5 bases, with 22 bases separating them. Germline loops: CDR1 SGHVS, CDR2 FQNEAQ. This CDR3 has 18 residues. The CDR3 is CASSLLLRTGKLDQPQHF. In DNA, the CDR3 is TGTGCCAGCAGCTTACTTCTCCGTACAGGGAAGTTGGATCAGCCCCAGCATTTT.

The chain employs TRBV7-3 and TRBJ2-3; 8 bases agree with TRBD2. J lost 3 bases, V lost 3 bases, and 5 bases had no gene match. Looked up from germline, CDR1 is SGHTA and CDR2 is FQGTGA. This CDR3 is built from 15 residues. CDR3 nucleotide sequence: TGTGCCAGCAGCTTTAACCGGGGGGGTACAGATACGCAGTATTTT. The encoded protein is CASSFNRGGTDTQYF.

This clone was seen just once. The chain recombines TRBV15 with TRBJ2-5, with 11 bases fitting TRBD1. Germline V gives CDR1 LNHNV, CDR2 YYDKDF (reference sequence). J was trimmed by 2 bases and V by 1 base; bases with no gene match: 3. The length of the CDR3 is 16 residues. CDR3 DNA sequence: TGTGCCACCAGCAGAGGGGGACAGGGGGGGCAAGAGACCCAGTACTTC. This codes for CATSRGGQGGQETQYF.

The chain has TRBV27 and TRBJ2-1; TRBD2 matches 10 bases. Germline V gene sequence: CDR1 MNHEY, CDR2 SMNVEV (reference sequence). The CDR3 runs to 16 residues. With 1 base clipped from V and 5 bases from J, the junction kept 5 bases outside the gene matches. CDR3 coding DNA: TGTGCCAGCAGTTTATTATGGCTAGCGGGAGACAATGAGCAGTTCTTC. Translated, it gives CASSLLWLAGDNEQFF.

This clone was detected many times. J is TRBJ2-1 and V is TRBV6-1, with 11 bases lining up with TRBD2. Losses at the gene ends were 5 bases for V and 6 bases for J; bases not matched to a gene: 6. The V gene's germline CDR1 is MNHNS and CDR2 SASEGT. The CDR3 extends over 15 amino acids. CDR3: CASSILAGAGNEQFF. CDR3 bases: TGTGCCAGCAGTATACTAGCGGGAGCCGGCAATGAGCAGTTCTTC.

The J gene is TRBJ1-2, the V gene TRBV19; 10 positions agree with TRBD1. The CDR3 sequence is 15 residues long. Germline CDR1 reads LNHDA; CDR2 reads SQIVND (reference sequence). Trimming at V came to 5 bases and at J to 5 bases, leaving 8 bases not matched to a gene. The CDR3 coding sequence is TGTGCCAGTAGTCTAACCGGGACAGGGGATTATGGCTACACCTTC. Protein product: CASSLTGTGDYGYTF.

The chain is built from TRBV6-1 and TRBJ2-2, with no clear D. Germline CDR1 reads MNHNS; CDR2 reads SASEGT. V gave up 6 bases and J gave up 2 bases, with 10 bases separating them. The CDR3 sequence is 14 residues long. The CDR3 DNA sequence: TGTGCCAGCAGCGAACAGATAAACACCGGGGAGCTGTTTTTT. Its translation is CASSEQINTGELFF.

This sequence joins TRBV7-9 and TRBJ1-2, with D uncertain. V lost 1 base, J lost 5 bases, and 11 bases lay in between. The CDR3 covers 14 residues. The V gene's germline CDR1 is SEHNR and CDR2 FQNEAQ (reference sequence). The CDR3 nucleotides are TGTGCCAGCAGCTTAGGGGGAGAGCGGTATGGCTACACCTTC. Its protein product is CASSLGGERYGYTF.